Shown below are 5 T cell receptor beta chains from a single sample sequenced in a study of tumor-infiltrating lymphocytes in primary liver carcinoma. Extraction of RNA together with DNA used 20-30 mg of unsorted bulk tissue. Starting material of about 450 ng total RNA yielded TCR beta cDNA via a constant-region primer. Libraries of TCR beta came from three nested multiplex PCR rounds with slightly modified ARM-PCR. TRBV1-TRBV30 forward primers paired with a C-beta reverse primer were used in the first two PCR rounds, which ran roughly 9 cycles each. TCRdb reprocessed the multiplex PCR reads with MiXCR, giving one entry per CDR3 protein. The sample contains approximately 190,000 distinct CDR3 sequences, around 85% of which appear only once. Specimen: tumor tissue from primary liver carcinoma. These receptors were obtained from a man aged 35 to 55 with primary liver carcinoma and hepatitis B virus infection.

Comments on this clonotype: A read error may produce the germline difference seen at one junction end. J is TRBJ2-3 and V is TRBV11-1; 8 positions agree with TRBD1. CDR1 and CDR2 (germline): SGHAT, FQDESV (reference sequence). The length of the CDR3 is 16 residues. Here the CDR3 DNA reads TGTGTCAGCTGCTTAGAATCGGCAGGGGGCTCGGACATGCAGTATTTT. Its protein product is CVSCLESAGGSDMQYF. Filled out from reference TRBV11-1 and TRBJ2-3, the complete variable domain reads EAEVAQSPRYKITEKSQAVAFWCDPISGHATLYWYRQILGQGPELLVQFQDESVVDDSQLPKDRFSAERLKGVDSTLKIQPAELGDSAMYLCVSCLESAGGSDMQYFGPGTRLTVL.

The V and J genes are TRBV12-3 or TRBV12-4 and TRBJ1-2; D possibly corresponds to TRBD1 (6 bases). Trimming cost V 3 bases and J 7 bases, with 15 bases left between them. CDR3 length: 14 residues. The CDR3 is CASSFGQGTFGYTF. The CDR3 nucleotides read TGTGCCAGCAGTTTCGGGCAGGGGACCTTTGGCTACACCTTC.

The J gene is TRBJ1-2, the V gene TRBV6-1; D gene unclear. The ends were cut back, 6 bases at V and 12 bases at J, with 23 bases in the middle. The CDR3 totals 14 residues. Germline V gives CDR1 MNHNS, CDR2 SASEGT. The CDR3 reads CASRPQIQSYSHTF. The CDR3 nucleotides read TGTGCCAGCAGGCCTCAGATCCAAAGCTATAGCCACACCTTC.

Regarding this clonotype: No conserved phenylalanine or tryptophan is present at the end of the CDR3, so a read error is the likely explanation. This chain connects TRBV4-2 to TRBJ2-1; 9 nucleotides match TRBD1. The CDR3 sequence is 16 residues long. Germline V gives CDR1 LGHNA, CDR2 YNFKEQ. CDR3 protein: CARSHAGGQGNNEQFS. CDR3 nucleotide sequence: TGTGCCAGGAGCCACGCTGGGGGACAGGGAAACAATGAGCAGTTCTCC.

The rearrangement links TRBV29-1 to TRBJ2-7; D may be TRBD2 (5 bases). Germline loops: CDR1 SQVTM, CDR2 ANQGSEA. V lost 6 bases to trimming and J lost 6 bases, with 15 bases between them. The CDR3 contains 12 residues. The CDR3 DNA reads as TGCAGCGTACAAGTTACAGAGGGCGAGCAGTACTTC. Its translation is CSVQVTEGEQYF.